The clone carrying this TCR beta chain was detected ten times or more. The antigen remains undetermined. Time point here: sample taken at primary tumor resection. Material for sequencing was whole RNA from tumor, nontumor lung or frozen PBMC, left unsorted. Samples were obtained from some 70 donors, all untreated early-stage non-small cell lung cancer patients. TCRdb re-analysed the 5' RACE reads in MiXCR, keeping a single row per CDR3 protein. The sample comprises 30,000 or so distinct CDR3 sequences, approximately 8.4% of which are singletons, and 35% to 40% rests with the top ten. The junction had 7 bases not matched to a gene; V was cut back by 4 bases and J by 2 bases. The CDR3 extends over 16 amino acids. Germline values: CDR1 SGHRS, CDR2 YFSETQ. The sample comes from a study of spatial heterogeneity in lung cancer. Study-wide results and caveats: The appearance of ubiquitous expanded tumor TCRs in blood was greater at resection than follow-up.

This chain uses TRBV5-1 with TRBJ2-2; 8 positions match TRBD1. The material sequenced was PBMCs, taken at surgery. The TCR was taken from a female donor with early-stage non-small cell lung cancer. CDR3 in DNA: TGCGCCAGCAGCATCAATGGACAGGGAAACACCGGGGAGCTGTTTTTT. Its translation is CASSINGQGNTGELFF.